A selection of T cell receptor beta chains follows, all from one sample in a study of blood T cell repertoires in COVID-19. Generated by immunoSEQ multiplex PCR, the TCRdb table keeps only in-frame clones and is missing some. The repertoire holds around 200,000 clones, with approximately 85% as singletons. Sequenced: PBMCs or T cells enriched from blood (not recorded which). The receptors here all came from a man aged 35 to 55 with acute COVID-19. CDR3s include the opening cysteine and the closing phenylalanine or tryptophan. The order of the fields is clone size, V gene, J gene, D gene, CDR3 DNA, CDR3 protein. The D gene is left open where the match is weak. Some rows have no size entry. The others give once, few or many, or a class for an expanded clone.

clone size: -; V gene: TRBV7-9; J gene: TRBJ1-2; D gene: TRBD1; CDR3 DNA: TGTGCCAGCAGCGGCCCGGGACAGGGGTTTTTCTATGGCTACACCTTC; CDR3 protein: CASSGPGQGFFYGYTF
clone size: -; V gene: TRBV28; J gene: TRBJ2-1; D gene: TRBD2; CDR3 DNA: TGTGCCAGCAGTGGTCCCCTAGCGGGAGGAGGTGGGGAGCAGTTCTTC; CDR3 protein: CASSGPLAGGGGEQFF
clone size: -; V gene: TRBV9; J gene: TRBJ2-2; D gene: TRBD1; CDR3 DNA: TGTGCCAGCAGCAACGACAGGGCCTTCACCGGGGAGCTGTTTTTT; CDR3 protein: CASSNDRAFTGELFF
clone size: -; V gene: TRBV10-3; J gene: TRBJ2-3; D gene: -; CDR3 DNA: TGTGCCATCAGGTCGGCCGGGGACACAGATACGCAGTATTTT; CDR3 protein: CAIRSAGDTDTQYF
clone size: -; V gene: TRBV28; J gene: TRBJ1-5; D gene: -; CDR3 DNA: TGTGCCAGCAGTGCTCAGTCGCCCCAGCATTTT; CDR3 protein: CASSAQSPQHF
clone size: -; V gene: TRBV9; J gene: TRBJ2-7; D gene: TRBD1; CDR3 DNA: TGTGCCAGCAGCTCGGGACAGGGGAGTGAGCAGTACTTC; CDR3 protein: CASSSGQGSEQYF
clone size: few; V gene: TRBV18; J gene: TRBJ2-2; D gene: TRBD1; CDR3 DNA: TGTGCCAGCCGGACAGGGCCGAACACCGGGGAGCTGTTTTTT; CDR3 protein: CASRTGPNTGELFF
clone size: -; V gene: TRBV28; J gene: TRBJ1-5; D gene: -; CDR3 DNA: TGTGCCAGCGGGGGGGACGGAAACGGTCAGCCCCAGCATTTT; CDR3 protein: CASGGDGNGQPQHF
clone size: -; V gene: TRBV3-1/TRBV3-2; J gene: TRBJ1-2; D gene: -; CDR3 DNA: TGTGCCAGCAGTCCGGAGTACAGGGCTGACTATGGCTACACCTTC; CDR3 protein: CASSPEYRADYGYTF
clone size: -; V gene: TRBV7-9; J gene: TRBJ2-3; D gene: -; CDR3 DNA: TGTGCCAGCAGCTTGTTAGCGGATTCTAGCACAGATACGCAGTATTTT; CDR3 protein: CASSLLADSSTDTQYF
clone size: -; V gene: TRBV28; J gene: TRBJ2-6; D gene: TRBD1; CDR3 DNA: TGTGCCACCCGTGGGACAGGGATCTCTGGGGCCAACGTCCTGACTTTC; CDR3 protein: CATRGTGISGANVLTF
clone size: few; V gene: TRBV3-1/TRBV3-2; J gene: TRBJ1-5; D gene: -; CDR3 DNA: TGTGCCAGCAGCCAACGGGGGAGCAATCAGCCCCAGCATTTT; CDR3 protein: CASSQRGSNQPQHF
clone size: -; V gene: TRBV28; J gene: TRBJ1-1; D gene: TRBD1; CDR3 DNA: TGTGCCAGCACCGGACAGGGCAAGAACACTGAAGCTTTCTTT; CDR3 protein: CASTGQGKNTEAFF
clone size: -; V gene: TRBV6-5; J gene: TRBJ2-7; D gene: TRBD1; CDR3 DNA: TGTGCCAGCAGTTTGGGACAGGGTTACGAGCAGTACTTC; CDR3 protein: CASSLGQGYEQYF
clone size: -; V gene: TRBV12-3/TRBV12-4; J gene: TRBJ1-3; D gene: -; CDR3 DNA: TGTGCCAGCAGTCCCAGGGCCCCGGACACCATATATTTT; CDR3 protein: CASSPRAPDTIYF
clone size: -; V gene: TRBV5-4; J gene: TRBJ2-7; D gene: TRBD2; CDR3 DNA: TGTGCCAGCAGCTTGGCACTAGCGGGAGGCCTCTCCTACGAGCAGTACTTC; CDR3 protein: CASSLALAGGLSYEQYF
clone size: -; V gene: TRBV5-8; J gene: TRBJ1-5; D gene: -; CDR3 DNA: TGTGCCAGCAGCTTGGGGCACAGTCAGCCCCAGCATTTT; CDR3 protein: CASSLGHSQPQHF
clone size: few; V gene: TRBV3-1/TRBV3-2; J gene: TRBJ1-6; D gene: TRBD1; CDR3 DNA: TGTGCCAGCAATGACAGGGGGGCGGTGGGCTCACCCCTCCACTTT; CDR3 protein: CASNDRGAVGSPLHF
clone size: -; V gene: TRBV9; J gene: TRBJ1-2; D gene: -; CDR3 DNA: TGTGCCAGCAGCGTAGTATCAGGGTCTGGCTACACCTTC; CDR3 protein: CASSVVSGSGYTF
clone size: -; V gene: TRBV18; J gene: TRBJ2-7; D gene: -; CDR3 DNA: TGTGCCAGCTCACCACGGGCTAGCGCCTCCTACGAGCAGTACTTC; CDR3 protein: CASSPRASASYEQYF
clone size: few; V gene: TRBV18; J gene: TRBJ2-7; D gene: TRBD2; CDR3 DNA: TGTGCCAGCTCACCGGGACTAGTATCCTACGAGCAGTACTTC; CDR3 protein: CASSPGLVSYEQYF
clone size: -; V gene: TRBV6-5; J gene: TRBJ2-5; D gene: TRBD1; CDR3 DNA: TGTGCCAGCAGATCCCGGACAGGCTCAGAGACCCAGTACTTC; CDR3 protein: CASRSRTGSETQYF
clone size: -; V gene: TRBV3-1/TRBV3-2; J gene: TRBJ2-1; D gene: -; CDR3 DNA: TGTGCCAGCAGCCGGTCCGTGAGGTACGAGCAGTTCTTC; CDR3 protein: CASSRSVRYEQFF
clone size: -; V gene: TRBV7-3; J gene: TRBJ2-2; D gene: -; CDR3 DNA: TGTGCCAGCAGCTCAGGGGTGGGGACCGGGGAGCTGTTTTTT; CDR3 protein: CASSSGVGTGELFF
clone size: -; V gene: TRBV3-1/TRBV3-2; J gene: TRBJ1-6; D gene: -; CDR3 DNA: TGTGCCAGCAGCCTCGGGGAAGGCGCTAATTCACCCCTCCACTTT; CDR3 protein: CASSLGEGANSPLHF
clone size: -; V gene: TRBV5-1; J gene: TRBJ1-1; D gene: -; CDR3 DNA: TGCGCCAGCAGCTTGGGAGCGAGCACTGAAGCTTTCTTT; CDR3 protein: CASSLGASTEAFF
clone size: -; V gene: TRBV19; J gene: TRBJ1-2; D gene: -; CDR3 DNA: TGTGCCAGTAAGTTTCGACAGGCTAATGGCTACACCTTC; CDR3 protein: CASKFRQANGYTF
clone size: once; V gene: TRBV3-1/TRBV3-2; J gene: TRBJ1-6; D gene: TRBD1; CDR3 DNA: TGTGCCAGCAGCCCCCATGACAGGGGGACCCTCCACTTT; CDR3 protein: CASSPHDRGTLHF
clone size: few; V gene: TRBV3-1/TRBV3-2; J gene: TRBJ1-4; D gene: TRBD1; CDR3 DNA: TGTGCCAGCAGCCAAGTCCCGTCCCAGGGGGTGTTTTTT; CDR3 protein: CASSQVPSQGVFF
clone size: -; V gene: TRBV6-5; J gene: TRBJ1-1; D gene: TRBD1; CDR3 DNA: TGTGCCAGCAGTTCGGGACAGGGGAGAGAAGCTTTCTTT; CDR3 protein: CASSSGQGREAFF
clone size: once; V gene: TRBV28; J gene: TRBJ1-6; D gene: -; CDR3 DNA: TGTGCCCACATGAGGAACCGTAATTCACCCCTCCACTTT; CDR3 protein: CAHMRNRNSPLHF
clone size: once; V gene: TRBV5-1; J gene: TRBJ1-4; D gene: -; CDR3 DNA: TGCGCCAGCAGCTTACCGGGACAAAGGGAAAAACTGTTTTTT; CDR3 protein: CASSLPGQREKLFF
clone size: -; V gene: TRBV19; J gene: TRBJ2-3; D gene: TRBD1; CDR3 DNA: TGTGCCAGTAGTATTCGTCAGGGGGTTACAGATACGCAGTATTTT; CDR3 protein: CASSIRQGVTDTQYF
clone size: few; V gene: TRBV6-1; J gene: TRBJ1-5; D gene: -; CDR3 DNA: TGTGCCAGCAGTGAATCTTTCTTCCAGGGTTACGGCAATCAGCCCCAGCATTTT; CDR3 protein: CASSESFFQGYGNQPQHF
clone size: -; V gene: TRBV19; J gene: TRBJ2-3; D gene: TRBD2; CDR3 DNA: TGTGCCAGTAGTAAACCGACTAGCGGAACAGATACGCAGTATTTT; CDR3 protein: CASSKPTSGTDTQYF
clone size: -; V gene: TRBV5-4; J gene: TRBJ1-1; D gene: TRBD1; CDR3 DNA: TGTGCCAGCAGCTTGGCAGGGGGCTTGAAAGCTTTCTTT; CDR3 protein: CASSLAGGLKAFF
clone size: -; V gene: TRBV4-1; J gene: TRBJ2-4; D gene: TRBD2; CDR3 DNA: TGCGCCAGCAGCCAAGATGGTGAATACCGGGAGGACATTCAGTACTTC; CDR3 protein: CASSQDGEYREDIQYF
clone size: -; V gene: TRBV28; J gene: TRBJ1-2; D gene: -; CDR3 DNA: TGTGCCAGCAGTTTTAGGGGCAGCTATGGCTACACCTTC; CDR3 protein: CASSFRGSYGYTF
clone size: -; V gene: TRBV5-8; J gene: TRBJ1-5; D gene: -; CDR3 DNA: TGTGCCAGCAGCCGTTCCAGGGAGGGAGGCAATCAGCCCCAGCATTTT; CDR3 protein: CASSRSREGGNQPQHF
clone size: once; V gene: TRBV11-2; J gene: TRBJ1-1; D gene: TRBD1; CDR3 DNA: TGTGCCAGCAGCCTGCGCCCGGACAGGGGAACAATGAACACTGAAGCTTTCTTT; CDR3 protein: CASSLRPDRGTMNTEAFF
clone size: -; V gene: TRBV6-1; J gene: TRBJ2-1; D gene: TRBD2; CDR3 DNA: TGTGCCAGCAGTGAAGCAGGGCTAGCGGGAGCGGGGTCCTACAATGAGCAGTTCTTC; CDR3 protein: CASSEAGLAGAGSYNEQFF
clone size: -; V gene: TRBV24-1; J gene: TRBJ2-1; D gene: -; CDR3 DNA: TGTGCCACCAGTGATTTAGCTAGCGCCCACTACAATGAGCAGTTCTTC; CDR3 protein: CATSDLASAHYNEQFF
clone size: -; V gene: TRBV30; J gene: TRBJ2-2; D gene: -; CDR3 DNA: TGTGCCTGGAGTGTACCGGCAGGGGCGCTGTTTTTT; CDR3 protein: CAWSVPAGALFF
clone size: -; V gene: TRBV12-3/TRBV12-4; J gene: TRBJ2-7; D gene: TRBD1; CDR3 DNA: TGTGCCAGCAGCAGGACAGGGAACTACGAGCAGTACTTC; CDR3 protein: CASSRTGNYEQYF
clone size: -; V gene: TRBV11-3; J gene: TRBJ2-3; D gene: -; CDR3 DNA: TGTGCCAGCAGCTTAGATCAAACAGATACGCAGTATTTT; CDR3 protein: CASSLDQTDTQYF
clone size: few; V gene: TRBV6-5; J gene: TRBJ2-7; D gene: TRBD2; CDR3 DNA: TGTGCCAGCAGTCTACTAGCGGGAGATTCCGAGCAGTACTTC; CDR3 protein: CASSLLAGDSEQYF
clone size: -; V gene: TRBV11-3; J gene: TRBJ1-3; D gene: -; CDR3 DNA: TGTGCCAGCAGCTCAGGACGGGGTCCTGGAAACACCATATATTTT; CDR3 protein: CASSSGRGPGNTIYF
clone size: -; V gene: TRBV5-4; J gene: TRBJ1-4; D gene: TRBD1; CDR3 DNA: TGTGCCAGCAGCTCAGCCGGGACAGCTAATGAAAAACTGTTTTTT; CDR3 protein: CASSSAGTANEKLFF
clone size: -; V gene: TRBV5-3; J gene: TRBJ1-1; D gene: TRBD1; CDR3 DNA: TGTGCCAGAAGCCAACGGGACAGGGGGCAAGCTTTCTTT; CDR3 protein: CARSQRDRGQAFF
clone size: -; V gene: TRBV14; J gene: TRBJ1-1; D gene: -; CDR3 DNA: TGTGCCAGCAGCCAGTTCGGGCGGGGGGGGCGCAGGGACACTGAAGCTTTCTTT; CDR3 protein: CASSQFGRGGRRDTEAFF
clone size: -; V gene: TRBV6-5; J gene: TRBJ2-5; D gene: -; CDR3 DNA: TGTGCCAGCAGTTATCAAGGGAGCTACGAGACCCAGTACTTC; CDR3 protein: CASSYQGSYETQYF
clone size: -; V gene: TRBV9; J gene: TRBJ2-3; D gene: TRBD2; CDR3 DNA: TGTGCCAGCAGCGGGAAGGGGAGCGGGAGTACGCAGTATTTT; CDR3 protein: CASSGKGSGSTQYF
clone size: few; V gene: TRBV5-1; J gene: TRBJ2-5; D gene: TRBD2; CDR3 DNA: TGCGCCAGCAGCTTGGTCGCTAGCGGGAGGGCCGGAGAGACCCAGTACTTC; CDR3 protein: CASSLVASGRAGETQYF
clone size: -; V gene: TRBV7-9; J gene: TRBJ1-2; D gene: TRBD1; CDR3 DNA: TGTGCCAGCAGCTTGGAAATTCCAGGGGGACATGGCTACACCTTC; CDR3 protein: CASSLEIPGGHGYTF
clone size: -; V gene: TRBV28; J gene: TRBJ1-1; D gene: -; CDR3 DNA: TGTGCCAGCAGTTTAGCACGACCAGGTATCGCTGAAGCTTTCTTT; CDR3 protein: CASSLARPGIAEAFF
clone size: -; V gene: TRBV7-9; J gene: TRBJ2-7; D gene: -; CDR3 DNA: TGTGCCAGCAGCTTAGGGCCCGAATACGAGCAGTACTTC; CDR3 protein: CASSLGPEYEQYF
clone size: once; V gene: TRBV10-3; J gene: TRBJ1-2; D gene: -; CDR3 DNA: TGTGCCATCAGTGTTGGGGGGGACTATGGCTACACCTTC; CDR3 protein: CAISVGGDYGYTF